A selection of T cell receptor beta chains follows, all from one sample in a study of T-cell memory formation after mild COVID-19. TCRdb reprocessed the 5' RACE reads via MiXCR and lists one record per CDR3 protein. The repertoire holds hundreds of thousands of distinct CDR3 sequences, 20% to 30% seen once, with roughly an eighth in the top ten. Sequencing used PBMCs or a T cell subset sorted from them (not recorded which). These receptors all come from an adult woman who had mild COVID-19 (a few samples of this study predate the infection). Cell type and time point are not known. CDR3s include the opening cysteine and the closing phenylalanine or tryptophan. A D gene is named only where the DNA matches it firmly. Clone size is stated in some rows and not others, as once, few, many or a class when expanded.

v_gene	d_gene	abundance	j_gene	CDR3aa	CDR3nt
TRBV30	TRBD2	few	TRBJ2-5	CAFSSGGPGAQYF	TGTGCCTTCTCTAGCGGGGGGCCCGGAGCCCAGTACTTC
TRBV7-9	TRBD1	.	TRBJ2-7	CASSLTGGGFYEQYF	TGTGCCAGCAGCCTGACAGGGGGCGGCTTCTACGAGCAGTACTTC
TRBV15	TRBD1	.	TRBJ2-3	CATSRYRGRGDTQYF	TGTGCCACCAGCAGGTACAGGGGGCGCGGAGATACGCAGTATTTT
TRBV5-5	.	once	TRBJ2-3	CASSLQGTTDTQYF	TGTGCCAGCAGCTTACAGGGTACCACAGATACGCAGTATTTT
TRBV15	TRBD2	.	TRBJ2-1	CATSREAGGINEQFF	TGTGCCACCAGCAGGGAAGCGGGAGGGATAAATGAGCAGTTCTTC
TRBV5-1	.	few	TRBJ2-7	CASSLAGSFSYEQYF	TGCGCCAGCAGCTTGGCAGGGAGCTTCTCCTACGAGCAGTACTTC
TRBV19	TRBD1	.	TRBJ2-1	CASSMGPGQGPLEQFF	TGTGCCAGTAGTATGGGACCGGGACAGGGGCCCCTAGAGCAGTTCTTC
TRBV5-1	.	.	TRBJ2-1	CASSLAPLQQVLDEQFF	TGCGCCAGCAGCTTGGCCCCACTACAGCAGGTACTCGATGAGCAGTTCTTC
TRBV7-3	.	.	TRBJ2-1	CASSLMTANEQFF	TGTGCCAGCAGCTTAATGACGGCCAATGAGCAGTTCTTC
TRBV6-1	.	.	TRBJ1-2	CASRPQLGKLDGYTF	TGTGCCAGCAGACCACAGTTGGGTAAACTGGATGGCTACACCTTC
TRBV5-1	.	many	TRBJ2-5	CASSLTSIYQETQYF	TGCGCCAGCAGCCTGACCTCTATTTACCAAGAGACCCAGTACTTC
TRBV15	.	few	TRBJ1-6	CATSRGQLGSPLHF	TGTGCCACCAGCAGAGGGCAGTTGGGTTCACCCCTCCACTTT
TRBV29-1	.	.	TRBJ1-4	CSVRSNIATNEKLFF	TGCAGCGTCCGTTCGAACATAGCAACTAATGAAAAACTGTTTTTT
TRBV4-3	TRBD2	.	TRBJ2-2	CASSQELLPGTSGSGANTGELFF	TGCGCCAGCAGCCAAGAACTCTTACCCGGGACTAGCGGGAGTGGGGCGAACACCGGGGAGCTGTTTTTT
TRBV29-1	.	.	TRBJ2-2	CSVEVQGTNTGELFF	TGCAGCGTTGAAGTCCAGGGAACCAACACCGGGGAGCTGTTTTTT
TRBV5-1	.	.	TRBJ2-7	CASSYGWNEQYF	TGCGCCAGCAGTTATGGGTGGAACGAGCAGTACTTC
TRBV6-5	TRBD1	.	TRBJ1-2	CASSRQGSYTF	TGTGCCAGCAGTCGACAGGGTAGCTACACCTTC
TRBV7-3	.	.	TRBJ2-1	CASSLTPNNEQFF	TGTGCCAGCAGCTTAACCCCGAACAATGAGCAGTTCTTC
TRBV24-1	.	few	TRBJ2-1	CATNQGTGDRKQFF	TGTGCCACCAATCAGGGGACGGGGGACCGAAAGCAGTTCTTC
TRBV2	.	.	TRBJ2-3	CASSYGPTMQYF	TGTGCCAGCAGTTACGGACCCACGATGCAGTATTTT
TRBV7-9	TRBD1	.	TRBJ1-2	CASSLAPTGGNYGYTF	TGTGCCAGCAGCTTAGCCCCGACAGGGGGCAACTATGGCTACACCTTC
TRBV2	.	.	TRBJ1-5	CASSESFNQPQHF	TGTGCCAGCAGTGAATCGTTCAATCAGCCCCAGCATTTT
TRBV4-1	.	.	TRBJ2-7	CASSQELGEQYF	TGCGCCAGCAGCCAAGAATTGGGCGAGCAGTACTTC
TRBV12-3/TRBV12-4	TRBD2	.	TRBJ2-1	CASSPRGLAGVHEQFF	TGTGCCAGCAGTCCCCGAGGACTAGCGGGGGTTCATGAGCAGTTCTTC
TRBV29-1	.	.	TRBJ2-1	CSVRTPSSYNEQFF	TGCAGCGTTCGGACTCCCAGCTCCTACAATGAGCAGTTCTTC
TRBV19	.	.	TRBJ2-5	CASSEVAWEQETQYF	TGTGCCAGTAGTGAGGTAGCATGGGAACAAGAGACCCAGTACTTC
TRBV5-6	TRBD1	few	TRBJ2-1	CASSLGQGYEQFF	TGTGCCAGCAGCTTGGGACAGGGCTATGAGCAGTTCTTC
TRBV7-9	.	.	TRBJ1-1	CASSPVQGNTEAFF	TGTGCCAGCAGCCCTGTACAGGGGAACACTGAAGCTTTCTTT
TRBV13	TRBD2	.	TRBJ2-7	CASSFRGLANEQYF	TGTGCCAGCAGCTTCAGAGGACTAGCAAACGAGCAGTACTTC
TRBV10-3	TRBD2	.	TRBJ2-1	CAITRMTSGGVDSYNEQFF	TGTGCCATCACCCGAATGACTAGCGGGGGGGTAGACTCCTACAATGAGCAGTTCTTC
TRBV9	.	.	TRBJ1-2	CASSVGTDIANYGYTF	TGTGCCAGCAGCGTAGGGACAGACATCGCTAACTATGGCTACACCTTC
TRBV19	.	.	TRBJ2-7	CASSSQAGKSSYEQYF	TGTGCCAGTAGTTCCCAGGCAGGGAAGAGCTCCTACGAGCAGTACTTC
TRBV5-6	.	few	TRBJ1-1	CASSLGGWVEAFF	TGTGCCAGCAGCTTGGGGGGTTGGGTTGAAGCTTTCTTT
TRBV7-6	.	once	TRBJ1-2	CASSTPGAGHWGYTF	TGTGCCAGCAGCACACCCGGCGCAGGGCATTGGGGCTACACCTTC
TRBV7-8	.	few	TRBJ1-5	CASSLGLGRSSNQPQHF	TGTGCCAGCAGCTTAGGCCTGGGACGGAGTAGCAATCAGCCCCAGCATTTT
TRBV20-1	TRBD1	few	TRBJ2-1	CSAAGTGGNEQFF	TGCAGTGCAGCCGGGACAGGGGGCAATGAGCAGTTCTTC
TRBV18	.	few	TRBJ2-1	CASSRKGNEQFF	TGTGCCAGCTCCCGGAAGGGCAATGAGCAGTTCTTC
TRBV4-3	.	few	TRBJ1-2	CASSPVRFLDGYTF	TGCGCCAGCAGCCCAGTTCGGTTCCTCGATGGCTACACCTTC
TRBV11-1	.	few	TRBJ2-1	CASSLEGGYYEQFF	TGTGCCAGCAGCTTAGAAGGGGGGTACTATGAGCAGTTCTTC
TRBV7-2	.	.	TRBJ2-2	CASSLGVARTGELFF	TGTGCCAGCAGCTTAGGTGTCGCGCGCACCGGGGAGCTGTTTTTT
TRBV24-1	.	.	TRBJ1-2	CATSDFRNGYTF	TGTGCCACCAGTGATTTTCGCAATGGCTACACCTTC
TRBV29-1	.	.	TRBJ2-3	CSVDRATDTQYF	TGCAGCGTTGACAGGGCCACAGATACGCAGTATTTT
TRBV10-2	TRBD1	few	TRBJ1-2	CASSESKGQGLMTDYGYTF	TGCGCCAGCAGTGAGTCGAAGGGACAGGGCCTTATGACTGACTATGGCTACACCTTC
TRBV7-8	.	few	TRBJ2-7	CASSLPPTAVAYEQYF	TGTGCCAGCAGCTTACCCCCGACAGCGGTGGCCTACGAGCAGTACTTC
TRBV6-6	.	few	TRBJ2-5	CASSSLVETQYF	TGTGCCAGCAGCTCCTTAGTTGAGACCCAGTACTTC
TRBV6-5	.	few	TRBJ1-1	CASTRTGGGTEAFF	TGTGCCAGCACCAGGACGGGCGGGGGCACTGAAGCTTTCTTT
TRBV11-2	.	.	TRBJ2-4	CASSNPEARKAKNIQYF	TGTGCCAGCAGCAATCCAGAGGCACGGAAGGCCAAAAACATTCAGTACTTC
TRBV5-5	TRBD2	.	TRBJ2-5	CASSLTSGVKGQETQYF	TGTGCCAGCAGCCTTACTAGCGGGGTTAAGGGGCAAGAGACCCAGTACTTC
TRBV30	.	.	TRBJ2-7	CAWNDRTSYEQYF	TGTGCCTGGAACGACAGGACCTCCTACGAGCAGTACTTC
TRBV18	.	few	TRBJ1-1	CASSVGRDTPEAFF	TGTGCCAGCTCAGTTGGCAGGGATACGCCTGAAGCTTTCTTT
TRBV6-6	.	.	TRBJ1-1	CASSYSSIGVPNTEAFF	TGTGCCAGCAGTTACTCTTCGATCGGGGTCCCGAACACTGAAGCTTTCTTT
TRBV11-2	.	few	TRBJ2-5	CASSPVRQETQYF	TGTGCCAGCAGCCCCGTAAGGCAAGAGACCCAGTACTTC
TRBV5-1	TRBD1	.	TRBJ2-5	CASSSPPGQADRGTQYF	TGCGCCAGCAGCTCCCCCCCGGGACAGGCAGACCGGGGGACCCAGTACTTC
TRBV7-3	.	.	TRBJ2-1	CASSSSGYNEQFF	TGTGCCAGCAGCTCCAGCGGCTACAATGAGCAGTTCTTC
TRBV25-1	.	few	TRBJ2-2	CASSDPNTGELFF	TGTGCCAGCAGTGATCCCAACACCGGGGAGCTGTTTTTT
TRBV12-3/TRBV12-4	TRBD1	.	TRBJ2-1	CASSKGQGGYNEQFF	TGTGCCAGCAGTAAGGGACAGGGGGGGTACAATGAGCAGTTCTTC